One sample yielded the 12 T cell receptor beta chains listed below, sequenced in a study of blood T cell repertoires in COVID-19. Assay used: immunoSEQ multiplex PCR; TCRdb lists only in-frame clones, some missing. The sample includes approximately 320,000 clones, roughly 85% seen only once; the top ten take 7.2%. The sequencing input was peripheral blood. These receptors came from a human donor in a cohort sampled during active COVID-19.

The rearrangement joins TRBV5-1 to TRBJ2-5, with unresolved D. Germline CDR1 reads SGHRS; CDR2 reads YFSETQ. This CDR3 region has 13 residues. V lost 4 bases to trimming and J lost 1 base, with 8 bases between them. CDR3 nucleotides: TGCGCCAGCAGCGAGGAACTCCAAGAGACCCAGTACTTC. Amino acids: CASSEELQETQYF.

This clone appeared a single time. The J gene is TRBJ2-4, the V gene TRBV19; tentatively, D is TRBD2 (5 bases). The germline V gene has CDR1 LNHDA and CDR2 SQIVND (reference sequence). With 1 base removed from V and 3 bases from J, the gap between germline ends came to 16 bases. The CDR3 is 17 amino acids. The CDR3 protein is CASSIVLASRLKNIQYF. CDR3 nucleotide sequence: TGTGCCAGTAGTATAGTGCTAGCCTCCCGGCTCAAAAACATTCAGTACTTC.

As for this clone: Possible read error: a much larger clone is one base away. This chain links TRBV11-3 with TRBJ2-7, with 11 bases lining up with TRBD2. Germline V gene data show CDR1 as SGHNT and CDR2 as YENEEA. The V gene end was trimmed by 3 bases and the J gene end by 2 bases; junction bases not matched to a gene: 0. The CDR3 runs 14 residues. Here the CDR3 reads CASSFSGGAYEQYF. CDR3 nucleotide sequence: TGTGCCAGCAGCTTTAGCGGGGGGGCCTACGAGCAGTACTTC.

The chain has TRBV9 and TRBJ1-1, with unresolved D. Germline CDR1 and CDR2: SGDLS and YYNGEE. This CDR3 contains 13 residues. V was trimmed by 0 bases and J by 6 bases, leaving 9 bases between them. CDR3 nucleotides: TGTGCCAGCAGCGTAGTTCCCAGTCCTGAAGCTTTCTTT. As protein: CASSVVPSPEAFF.

This sequence joins TRBV5-5 and TRBJ2-2; the match to TRBD2 covers 8 bases. Germline-derived CDR1 and CDR2 are SGHKS and YYEKEE (reference sequence). V lost 0 bases, J lost 5 bases, and 6 bases stayed unmatched. CDR3 length: 16 amino acids. In DNA, the CDR3 is TGTGCCAGCAGCTTGGCCGGGGGGGCTCTAACCGGGGAGCTGTTTTTT. Amino acid sequence: CASSLAGGALTGELFF.

The chain has TRBV30 and TRBJ2-2; tentatively, D is TRBD1 (6 bases). Trimming pared 2 bases from V and 6 bases from J, leaving 10 bases between. The CDR3 has 13 amino acids. From germline, CDR1 is GTSNPN and CDR2 SVGIG (reference sequence). The CDR3 coding sequence is TGTGCCTGGAGTAAGAGGGGGTCCGGGGAGCTGTTTTTT. It encodes CAWSKRGSGELFF. Full variable domain (outside the CDR3, taken from reference TRBV30 and TRBJ2-2): SQTIHQWPATLVQPVGSPLSLECTVEGTSNPNLYWYRQAAGRGLQLLFYSVGIGQISSEVPQNLSASRPQDRQFILSSKKLLLSDSGFYLCAWSKRGSGELFFGEGSRLTVL.

In its sample, this clone was seen a few times. The rearrangement joins TRBV4-1 to TRBJ1-4; 7 bases are a match to TRBD1. This CDR3 is built from 16 residues. CDR1 MGHRA and CDR2 YSYEKL come from the germline V gene. V trimming: 6 bases; J trimming: 0 bases; junction bases outside the gene matches: 7. CDR3 region: CASRRDREATNEKLFF. The CDR3 nucleotides read TGCGCCAGCAGACGAGACAGGGAGGCAACTAATGAAAAACTGTTTTTT.

V usage is TRBV27 and J usage is TRBJ1-2, with 11 bases that match TRBD1. The CDR3 has 14 amino acids. Per the germline V gene, CDR1 is MNHEY and CDR2 is SMNVEV (reference sequence). J gave up 3 bases and V 4 bases, and 1 base lay outside the gene matches. This CDR3 reads CASSWTGGDYGYTF. The CDR3 coding sequence is TGTGCCAGCAGTTGGACAGGGGGCGACTATGGCTACACCTTC.

This chain connects TRBV15 to TRBJ1-6; possible D gene TRBD1, 5 bases. In germline, CDR1 is LNHNV, CDR2 YYDKDF (reference sequence). The CDR3 spans 16 residues. With 0 bases removed from V and 12 bases from J, the gap between germline ends came to 18 bases. CDR3 residues: CATSRERGVRGVPLHF. DNA of the CDR3: TGTGCCACCAGCAGAGAGAGGGGAGTCCGGGGGGTACCCCTCCACTTT.

This sequence joins TRBV5-4 and TRBJ1-2; 8 positions agree with TRBD1. Germline V gene lookup returns CDR1 SGHNT and CDR2 YYREEE (reference sequence). The CDR3 is made up of 15 amino acids. V was clipped by 4 bases and J by 4 bases; unmatched bases: 9. The DNA for the CDR3 is TGTGCCAGCAGCACCCCGACAGGGGAGGGCTATGGCTACACCTTC. Translated, it gives CASSTPTGEGYGYTF.

This clone has a count of ten or more. V usage is TRBV11-3 and J usage is TRBJ2-3; 9 nucleotides match TRBD1. The V and J ends lost 1 base and 2 bases, in that order; junction bases with no gene match: 4. The germline V gene has CDR1 SGHNT and CDR2 YENEEA. The CDR3 totals 16 residues. Written as DNA, the CDR3 is TGTGCCAGCAGCTTAGGGACAGGGGTCTTCACAGATACGCAGTATTTT. Amino acid sequence: CASSLGTGVFTDTQYF.

V usage is TRBV3-1 (or the pseudogene TRBV3-2) and J usage is TRBJ1-1; D may be TRBD1 (6 bases). This CDR3 comprises 15 residues. Germline V lookup: CDR1 LGHDT, CDR2 YNNKEL (reference sequence). The V gene lost 3 bases and the J gene lost 10 bases, with 21 bases spanning the gap. CDR3 residues: CASSQLAGTTGGAFF. CDR3 nucleotides: TGTGCCAGCAGCCAGCTCGCCGGGACAACGGGTGGAGCTTTCTTT.